This T cell receptor beta chain was recovered during a study of T-cell reconstitution after alpha-beta-depleted transplantation in children listed by TCRdb under 2016. In terms of the full investigation: Using TCR repertoire profiling, the study quantitatively followed how T-cell immune reconstitution unfolded in children after TCRalphabeta/CD19-depleted allogeneic hematopoietic cell transplantation.

The receptor library was made with PCR. These reads were obtained on an Illumina HiSeq 2500. Molecular barcoding was employed in the preparation of TCR libraries, with unique molecular identifiers being used to normalize TCRbeta repertoire quantification. TCRdb's own reprocessing of the public reads used fastp at Q25 and MiXCR and kept productive beta chains. CDR3 protein sequences are deduplicated, and each keeps its most common genes and DNA. This sample lists around 500,000 distinct CDR3 sequences; around 13% were detected once. The ten largest clones represent 4.5% to 6% of the sample. Ten or more counts support this clonotype. What this receptor recognizes is not known. It has no much larger one-base neighbor in the sample; base qualities were not kept. This sample comprised PBMCs from the stem cell graft donor, obtained from the stem cell graft. The TCR was taken from a human donor who donated a stem cell graft to a child with combined immunodeficiency.

CDR3 sequence: CASSSIRQPQHF. The base sequence is TGTGCCAGCAGTTCCATCCGGCAGCCCCAGCATTTT. Recombination joined TRBV28 with TRBJ1-5; the D gene cannot be resolved reliably. V is shortened by 4 bases, J by 7 bases, and the region joining them spans 8 bases. Taken from cysteine to phenylalanine, the CDR3 has 12 residues. Here the CDR3 DNA is all that survives: 36 bases in frame from base 1. The germline V gene supplies CDR1 MDHEN and CDR2 SYDVKM.